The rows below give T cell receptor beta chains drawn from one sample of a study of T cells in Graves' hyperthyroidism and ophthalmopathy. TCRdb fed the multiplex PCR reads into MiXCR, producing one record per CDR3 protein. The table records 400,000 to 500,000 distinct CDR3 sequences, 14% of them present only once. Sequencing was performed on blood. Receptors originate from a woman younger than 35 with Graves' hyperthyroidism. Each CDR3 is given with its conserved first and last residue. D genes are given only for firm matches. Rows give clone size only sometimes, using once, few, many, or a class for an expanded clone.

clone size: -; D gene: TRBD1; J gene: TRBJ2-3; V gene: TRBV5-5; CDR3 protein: CASSLDDRARDTQYF; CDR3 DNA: TGTGCCAGCAGCTTGGATGACAGGGCCCGCGATACGCAGTATTTT
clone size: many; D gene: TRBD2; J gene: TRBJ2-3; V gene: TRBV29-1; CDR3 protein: CSVELTSGSWTDTQYF; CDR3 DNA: TGCAGCGTTGAACTGACTAGCGGGAGTTGGACAGATACGCAGTATTTT
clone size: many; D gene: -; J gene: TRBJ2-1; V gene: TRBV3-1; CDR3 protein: CASSQDVIGQQFF; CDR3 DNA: TGTGCCAGCAGCCAAGATGTCATAGGGCAGCAGTTCTTC
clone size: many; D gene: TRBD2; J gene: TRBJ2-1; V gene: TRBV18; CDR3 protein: CASSPGAGREYNEQFF; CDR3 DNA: TGTGCCAGCTCACCTGGAGCGGGGAGGGAATACAATGAGCAGTTCTTC
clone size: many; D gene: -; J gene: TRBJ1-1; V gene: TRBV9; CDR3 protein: CASSVGGRLNTEAFF; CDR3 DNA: TGTGCCAGCAGCGTAGGAGGGCGACTAAACACTGAAGCTTTCTTT
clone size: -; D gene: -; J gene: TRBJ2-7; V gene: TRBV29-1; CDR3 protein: CSVYGGSIDEQYF; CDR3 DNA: TGCAGCGTTTATGGGGGGTCAATAGACGAGCAGTACTTC
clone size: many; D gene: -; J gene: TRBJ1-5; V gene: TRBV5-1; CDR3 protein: CASSLEAGNQPQHF; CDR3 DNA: TGCGCCAGCAGCTTGGAAGCGGGGAATCAGCCCCAGCATTTT
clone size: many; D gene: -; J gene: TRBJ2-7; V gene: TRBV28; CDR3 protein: CASRSGQTYEQYF; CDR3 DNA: TGTGCCAGCAGGTCCGGACAGACCTACGAGCAGTACTTC
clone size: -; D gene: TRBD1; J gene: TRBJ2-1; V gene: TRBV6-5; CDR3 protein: CASSYGGTGQYNEQFF; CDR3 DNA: TGTGCCAGCAGTTATGGCGGGACAGGACAATACAATGAGCAGTTCTTC
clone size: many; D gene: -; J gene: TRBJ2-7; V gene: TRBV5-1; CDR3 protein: CASSVGLSQRYEQYF; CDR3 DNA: TGCGCCAGCAGCGTTGGCCTAAGTCAACGGTACGAGCAGTACTTC
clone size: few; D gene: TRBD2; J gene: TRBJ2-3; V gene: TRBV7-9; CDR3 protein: CASSLVREVTDTQYF; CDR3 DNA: TGTGCCAGCAGCTTAGTGCGGGAGGTAACAGATACGCAGTATTTT
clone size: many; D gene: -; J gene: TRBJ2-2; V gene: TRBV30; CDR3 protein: CAWKRTTNTGELFF; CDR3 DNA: TGTGCCTGGAAGCGGACTACGAACACCGGGGAGCTGTTTTTT
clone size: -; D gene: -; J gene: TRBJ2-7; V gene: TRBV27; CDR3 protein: CASSARGEQYF; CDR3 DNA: TGTGCCAGCAGTGCCCGGGGGGAGCAGTACTTC
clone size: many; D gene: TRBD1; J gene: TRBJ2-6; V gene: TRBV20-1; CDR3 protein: CSARPRGRGANVLTF; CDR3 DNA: TGCAGTGCTAGGCCCAGGGGGCGAGGGGCCAACGTCCTGACTTTC
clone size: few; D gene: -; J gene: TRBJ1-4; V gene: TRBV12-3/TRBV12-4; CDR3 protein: CASSMDRDELFF; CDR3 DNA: TGTGCCAGCAGTATGGACCGAGACGAACTGTTTTTT
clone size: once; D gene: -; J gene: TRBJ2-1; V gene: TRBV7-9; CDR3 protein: CASSLEARAHNEQFF; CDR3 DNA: TGTGCCAGCAGCTTAGAGGCCCGGGCCCACAATGAGCAGTTCTTC
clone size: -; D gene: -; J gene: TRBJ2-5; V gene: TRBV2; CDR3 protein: CASTPRDEGETQYF; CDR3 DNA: TGTGCCAGCACTCCACGTGACGAAGGGGAGACCCAGTACTTC
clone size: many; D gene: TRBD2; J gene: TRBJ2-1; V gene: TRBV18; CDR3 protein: CASSPQTSGIYNEQFF; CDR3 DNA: TGTGCCAGCTCACCCCAGACTAGCGGGATCTACAATGAGCAGTTCTTC
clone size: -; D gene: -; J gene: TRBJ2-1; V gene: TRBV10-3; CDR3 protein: CAISDRSETLGGFF; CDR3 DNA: TGTGCCATCAGTGATCGGTCAGAGACTCTGGGGGGATTCTTC
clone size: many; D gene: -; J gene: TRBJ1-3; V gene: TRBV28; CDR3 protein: CASTLLGQGTGNTIYF; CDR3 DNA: TGTGCCAGCACCCTCCTGGGGCAGGGCACTGGAAACACCATATATTTT
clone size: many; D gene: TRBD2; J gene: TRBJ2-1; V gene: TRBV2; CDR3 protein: CASGGTSVYNEQFF; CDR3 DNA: TGTGCCAGCGGCGGGACTAGCGTTTACAATGAGCAGTTCTTC
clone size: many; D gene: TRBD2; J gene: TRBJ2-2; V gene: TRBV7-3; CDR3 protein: CASRRTSGTGELFF; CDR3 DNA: TGTGCCAGCAGACGGACTAGCGGGACCGGGGAGCTGTTTTTT
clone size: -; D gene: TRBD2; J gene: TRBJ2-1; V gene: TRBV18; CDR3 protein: CASSPSTGTSGSLGGNNEQFF; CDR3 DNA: TGTGCCAGCTCACCAAGCACCGGGACTAGCGGGAGCCTTGGAGGTAACAATGAGCAGTTCTTC
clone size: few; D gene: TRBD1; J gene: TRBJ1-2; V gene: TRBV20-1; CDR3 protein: CSAREGDRGVVGYTF; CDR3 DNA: TGCAGTGCTAGAGAGGGGGACAGGGGGGTAGTTGGCTACACCTTC
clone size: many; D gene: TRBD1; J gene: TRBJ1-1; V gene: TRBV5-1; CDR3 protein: CASSPGDSSMNTEAFF; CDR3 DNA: TGCGCCAGCAGCCCAGGGGACAGTAGTATGAACACTGAAGCTTTCTTT
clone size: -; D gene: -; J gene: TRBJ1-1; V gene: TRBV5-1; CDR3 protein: CASSRGNGNTEAFF; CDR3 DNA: TGCGCCAGCAGCCGAGGGAACGGAAACACTGAAGCTTTCTTT
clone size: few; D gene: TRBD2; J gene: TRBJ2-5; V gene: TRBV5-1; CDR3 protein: CASSLVLAGGPNEETQYF; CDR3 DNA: TGCGCCAGCAGCTTGGTCCTAGCGGGAGGCCCCAATGAGGAGACCCAGTACTTC
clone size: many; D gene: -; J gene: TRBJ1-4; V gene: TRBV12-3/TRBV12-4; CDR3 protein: CASSFSTNEKLFF; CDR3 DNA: TGTGCCAGCAGTTTCTCAACTAATGAAAAACTGTTTTTT
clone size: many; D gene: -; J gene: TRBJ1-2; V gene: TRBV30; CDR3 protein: CAWSELYRAYGYTF; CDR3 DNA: TGTGCCTGGAGTGAGTTGTACAGGGCCTATGGCTACACCTTC
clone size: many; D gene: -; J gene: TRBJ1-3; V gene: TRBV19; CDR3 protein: CASSTDVVAGNTIYF; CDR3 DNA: TGTGCCAGTAGTACCGACGTCGTCGCTGGAAACACCATATATTTT
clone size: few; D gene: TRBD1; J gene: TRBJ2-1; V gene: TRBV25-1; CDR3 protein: CASSVTTGDEQFF; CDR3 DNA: TGTGCCAGCAGTGTCACGACAGGGGACGAGCAGTTCTTC
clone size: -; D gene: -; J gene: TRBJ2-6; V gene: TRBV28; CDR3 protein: CASRSAGAGANVLTF; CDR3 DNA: TGTGCCAGCAGATCGGCTGGGGCGGGGGCCAACGTCCTGACTTTC
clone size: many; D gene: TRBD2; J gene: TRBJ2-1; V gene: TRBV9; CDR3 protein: CASSAGSSGSLYNEQFF; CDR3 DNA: TGTGCCAGCAGCGCGGGCTCTAGCGGGAGTCTCTACAATGAGCAGTTCTTC
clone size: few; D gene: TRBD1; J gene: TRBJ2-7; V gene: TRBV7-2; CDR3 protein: CASRDRGDYEQYF; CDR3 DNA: TGTGCCAGCAGGGACAGGGGAGACTACGAGCAGTACTTC
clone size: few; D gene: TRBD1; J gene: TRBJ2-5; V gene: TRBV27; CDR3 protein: CASRPQGGSGTQYF; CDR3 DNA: TGTGCCAGCAGACCACAGGGGGGTAGCGGGACCCAGTACTTC
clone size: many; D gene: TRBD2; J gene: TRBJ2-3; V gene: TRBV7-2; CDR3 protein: CASSLLAGRWGTDTQYF; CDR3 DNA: TGTGCCAGCAGCTTACTAGCGGGAAGGTGGGGCACAGATACGCAGTATTTT
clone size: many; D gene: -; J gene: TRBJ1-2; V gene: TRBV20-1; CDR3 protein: CSASPPGRNGYTF; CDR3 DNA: TGCAGTGCTAGTCCCCCAGGGAGAAATGGCTACACCTTC
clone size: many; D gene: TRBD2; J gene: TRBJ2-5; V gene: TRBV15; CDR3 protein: CATSRVGSDPSGRETQYF; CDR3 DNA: TGTGCCACCAGCAGAGTAGGTTCGGATCCTAGCGGGAGAGAGACCCAGTACTTC
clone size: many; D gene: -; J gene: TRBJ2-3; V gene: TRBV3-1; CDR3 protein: CASSQSLASTDTQYF; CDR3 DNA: TGTGCCAGCAGCCAAAGTCTAGCGAGCACAGATACGCAGTATTTT
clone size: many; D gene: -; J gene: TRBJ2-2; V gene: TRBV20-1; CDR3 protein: CSARVTWGGELFF; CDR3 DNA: TGCAGTGCTAGGGTTACTTGGGGCGGGGAGCTGTTTTTT
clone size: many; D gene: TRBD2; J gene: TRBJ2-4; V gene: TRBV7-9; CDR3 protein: CASSLELAGRSIQYF; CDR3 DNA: TGTGCCAGCAGCTTAGAACTAGCGGGAAGGAGCATTCAGTACTTC
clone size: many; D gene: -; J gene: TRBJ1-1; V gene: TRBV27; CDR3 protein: CASSLGPGILTEAFF; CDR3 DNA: TGTGCCAGCAGTTTAGGGCCAGGGATTTTGACTGAAGCTTTCTTT
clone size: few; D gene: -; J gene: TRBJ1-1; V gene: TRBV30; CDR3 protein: CARTEGNTEAFF; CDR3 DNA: TGTGCCCGTACGGAGGGGAACACTGAAGCTTTCTTT
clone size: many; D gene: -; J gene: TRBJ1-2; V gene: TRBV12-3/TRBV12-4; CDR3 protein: CASSFVSGYGYTF; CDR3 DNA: TGTGCCAGCAGTTTTGTCAGCGGGTATGGCTACACCTTC
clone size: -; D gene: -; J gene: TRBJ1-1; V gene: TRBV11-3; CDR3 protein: CASSSRGGWVGSTEAFF; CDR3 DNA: TGTGCCAGCAGCTCCAGGGGAGGTTGGGTCGGGAGCACTGAAGCTTTCTTT
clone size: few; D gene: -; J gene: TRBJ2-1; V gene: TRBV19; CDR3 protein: CASSELRDEQFF; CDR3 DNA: TGTGCCAGTAGTGAGCTGCGGGATGAGCAGTTCTTC
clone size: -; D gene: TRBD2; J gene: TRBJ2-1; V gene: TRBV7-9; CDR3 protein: CASSPTTSGRTYNEQFF; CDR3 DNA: TGTGCCAGCAGCCCCACCACTAGCGGGAGGACCTACAATGAGCAGTTCTTC
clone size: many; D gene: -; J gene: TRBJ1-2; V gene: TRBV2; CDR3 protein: CASRIPDLTNYGYTF; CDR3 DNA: TGTGCCAGCCGCATACCGGACCTCACTAACTATGGCTACACCTTC
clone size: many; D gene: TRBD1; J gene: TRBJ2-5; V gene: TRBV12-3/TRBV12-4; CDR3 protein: CASSLITGGEETQYF; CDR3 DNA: TGTGCCAGCAGTTTGATTACAGGGGGCGAAGAGACCCAGTACTTC
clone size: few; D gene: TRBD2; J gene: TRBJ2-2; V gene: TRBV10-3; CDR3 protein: CASREGSGELFF; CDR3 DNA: TGTGCCTCCAGGGAGGGGTCCGGGGAGCTGTTTTTT
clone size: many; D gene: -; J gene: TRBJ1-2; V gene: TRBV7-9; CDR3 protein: CASSLEGITGTAVSRGSGYTF; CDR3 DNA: TGTGCCAGCAGCTTAGAAGGTATAACGGGGACGGCGGTGAGTCGGGGAAGTGGCTACACCTTC
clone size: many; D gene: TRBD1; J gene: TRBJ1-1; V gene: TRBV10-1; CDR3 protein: CATRDRTNTEAFF; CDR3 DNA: TGCGCCACCCGGGACAGGACGAACACTGAAGCTTTCTTT
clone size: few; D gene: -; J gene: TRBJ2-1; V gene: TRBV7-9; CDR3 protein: CASSLRRSDYNEQFF; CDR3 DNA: TGTGCCAGCAGCTTACGGCGTTCTGACTACAATGAGCAGTTCTTC
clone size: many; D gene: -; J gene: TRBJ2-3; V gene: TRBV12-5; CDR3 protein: CASAPGAGVLVGTQYF; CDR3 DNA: TGTGCTAGTGCCCCTGGGGCAGGGGTACTTGTAGGTACGCAGTATTTT
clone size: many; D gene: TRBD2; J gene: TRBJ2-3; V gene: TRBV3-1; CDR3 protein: CASSHRVRLREGRGDTQYF; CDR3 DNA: TGTGCCAGCAGCCACCGGGTCCGGCTGCGGGAGGGCCGAGGAGATACGCAGTATTTT
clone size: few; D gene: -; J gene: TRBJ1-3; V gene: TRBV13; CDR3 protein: CASSLLGSLGNTIYF; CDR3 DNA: TGTGCCAGCAGCTTATTGGGAAGCTTGGGAAACACCATATATTTT
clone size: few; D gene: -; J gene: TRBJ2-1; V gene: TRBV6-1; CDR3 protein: CASRLLSEQFF; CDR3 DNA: TGTGCCAGCAGACTCTTGAGCGAGCAGTTCTTC
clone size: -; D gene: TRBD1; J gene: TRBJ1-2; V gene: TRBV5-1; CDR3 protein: CASSLTGDGGYTF; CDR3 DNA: TGCGCCAGCAGCCTGACAGGGGACGGTGGCTACACCTTC
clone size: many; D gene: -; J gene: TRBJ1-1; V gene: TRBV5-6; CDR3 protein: CASSFERLPNTEAFF; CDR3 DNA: TGTGCCAGCAGCTTTGAACGTTTACCGAACACTGAAGCTTTCTTT
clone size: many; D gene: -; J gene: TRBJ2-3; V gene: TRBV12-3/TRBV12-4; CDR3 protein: CASSLTKADTQYF; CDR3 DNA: TGTGCCAGCAGTTTAACGAAGGCAGATACGCAGTATTTT